The 14 T cell receptor beta chains below come from one sample, sequenced in a study of memory CD4+ T cells and cytomegalovirus serostatus (dated by TCRdb to between 2019 and 2020). Receptor amplification or capture employed the immunoSEQ multiplex PCR assay. TCRdb limited this immuneACCESS table to in-frame rearrangements with V and J called. A share of clones is missing; checked studies link under half to unresolved V genes, and the rest is unexplained. This sample lists about 56,000 clones; 70% to 75% were detected once. Of the sample, about 3% falls within the top ten clones. A FACSAria II was used to sort memory CD4+ T cells, defined as single viable CD3+CD4+CD8-CD45RO+ cells. Source material: memory CD4+ T cells from blood. The receptors shown here come from an adult in good health and CMV-seropositive.

This clone was observed a handful of times. This chain joins TRBV11-3 and TRBJ2-2; 8 nucleotides line up with TRBD2. With 4 bases clipped from V and 3 bases from J, the junction kept 10 bases outside the gene matches. Germline CDR1 reads SGHNT; CDR2 reads YENEEA. This CDR3 comprises 17 residues. The chain's CDR3 is CASSSGSRTSYTGELFF. The CDR3 DNA is TGTGCCAGCAGCTCCGGCTCTCGGACTAGCTACACCGGGGAGCTGTTTTTT.

In its sample, this clone was seen a few times. The chain combines TRBV19 with TRBJ1-5, with 9 bases matching TRBD1. V was clipped by 11 bases and J by 2 bases; unmatched bases: 4. CDR3 length equals 13 residues. Per the germline V gene, CDR1 is LNHDA and CDR2 is SQIVND (reference sequence). The CDR3 bases are TGTGCCGCGGACAGGGGTGGCAATCAGCCCCAGCATTTT. This sequence encodes CAADRGGNQPQHF.

In this sample, this clone turned up a few times. Here the CDR3 reads CASSDVPGRGEQFF. CDR3 sequence (DNA): TGTGCCAGCAGTGACGTACCCGGTCGGGGTGAGCAGTTCTTC. The V and J genes are TRBV25-1 and TRBJ2-1, with D possibly matching TRBD2 (5 bases). The CDR3 has 14 residues. The germline CDR1 and CDR2 sequences are MGHDK and SYGVNS. Deletions cut 3 bases from V and 9 bases from J, with 15 bases between.

The chain is built from TRBV4-3 and TRBJ1-2, with a weak D call TRBD1 (6 bases). The germline V gene has CDR1 LGHNA and CDR2 YSLEER. The CDR3 runs to 13 residues. The V and J ends lost 3 bases and 6 bases respectively, with 11 bases between them. The CDR3 region is CASSHRGGDGYTF. Written as DNA, the CDR3 is TGCGCCAGCAGCCACAGAGGGGGGGATGGCTACACCTTC.

The chain combines TRBV6-5 with TRBJ2-6, with D perhaps matching TRBD1 (6 bases). The CDR3 runs 16 residues. The V end was cut by 2 bases, the J end by 2 bases, with 10 bases between. Germline V gene data show CDR1 as MNHEY and CDR2 as SVGAGI. The CDR3 nucleotides are TGTGCCAGCAGTTACGGGTCAGGGGCTGGGGCCAACGTCCTGACTTTC. It translates to CASSYGSGAGANVLTF.

The rearrangement uses TRBV29-1 and TRBJ2-1; 9 bases fit TRBD2. Germline V gene lookup returns CDR1 SQVTM and CDR2 ANQGSEA. Trimming took 6 bases from V and 7 from J; bases not matched to a gene: 10. The CDR3 consists of 14 residues. Here the CDR3 DNA reads TGCAGCGTCGACGGGGGACTAGCCGGGAATGAGCAGTTCTTC. Protein: CSVDGGLAGNEQFF.

This chain connects TRBV6-5 to TRBJ2-7; 9 bases are shared with TRBD1. From germline, CDR1 is MNHEY and CDR2 SVGAGI. Losses at the gene ends were 6 bases for V and 2 bases for J; bases not matched to a gene: 2. This CDR3 comprises 13 residues. The CDR3 nucleotides are TGTGCCAGCAGAGGGACAGGGACCTACGAGCAGTACGTC. It specifies CASRGTGTYEQYV.

This clone occurred once. The gene calls are TRBV2 and TRBJ1-4; D possibly corresponds to TRBD1 (6 bases). The CDR3 has 15 residues. The ends were cut back, 6 bases at V and 5 bases at J, with 16 bases in the middle. CDR1 and CDR2 from the germline V gene are SNHLY and FYNNEI. CDR3: CASSLYQGTNEKLFF. The DNA of the CDR3 is TGTGCCAGCAGCCTATATCAGGGGACAAATGAAAAACTGTTTTTT.

This clone was observed a handful of times. Given the absence of the conserved phenylalanine or tryptophan at the CDR3 end, a read error is likely. No DNA is shown, since the ends of the CDR3 on it are uncertain; the CDR3 is the one TCRdb lists. V usage is TRBV10-1 and J usage is TRBJ2-7; whether TRBD1, the table's D call, matches the DNA was not checked. Counting both end residues, the CDR3 totals 10 amino acids. CDR1 and CDR2 from the germline V gene are WNHNN and SYGVQD (reference sequence). The chain's CDR3 is CASTGTTVMH.

The chain has TRBV9 and TRBJ2-1; possibly TRBD2 for D (5 bases). CDR3 length: 13 amino acids. Germline V gene data show CDR1 as SGDLS and CDR2 as YYNGEE. V was shortened by 0 bases and J by 10 bases, with 11 bases between the two germline ends. The CDR3 DNA is TGTGCCAGCAGCGTAGATTACGGAGGCGAGCAGTTCTTC. This gives the protein CASSVDYGGEQFF.

The rearrangement joins TRBV7-9 to TRBJ1-4; D not resolved. The CDR3 spans 15 residues. Germline V lookup: CDR1 SEHNR, CDR2 FQNEAQ (reference sequence). V gave up 7 bases and J gave up 0 bases, with 12 bases separating them. CDR3 protein: CASTHERATNEKLFF. For the CDR3, the DNA is TGTGCCAGCACTCACGAGAGGGCAACTAATGAAAAACTGTTTTTT.

The chain joins TRBV2 to TRBJ1-1; D is perhaps TRBD1 (5 bases). The V gene lost 3 bases and the J gene lost 6 bases, with 11 bases spanning the gap. In germline, CDR1 is SNHLY, CDR2 FYNNEI. CDR3 size: 13 residues. In DNA, the CDR3 is TGTGCCAGCAGTGATGGGGCAGGCCCTGAAGCTTTCTTT. Translating gives CASSDGAGPEAFF. Based on the CDR3 plus reference TRBV2 and TRBJ1-1, the full variable domain is EPEVTQTPSHQVTQMGQEVILRCVPISNHLYFYWYRQILGQKVEFLVSFYNNEISEKSEIFDDQFSVERPDGSNFTLKIRSTKLEDSAMYFCASSDGAGPEAFFGQGTRLTVV.

This sequence joins TRBV10-2 and TRBJ2-2; 8 bases are shared with TRBD2. Losses at the gene ends were 2 bases for V and 1 base for J; bases not matched to a gene: 3. CDR1 is WSHSY, CDR2 SAAADI, per germline. This CDR3 comprises 16 residues. CDR3 loop: CASSEASGLNTGELFF. The CDR3 nucleotides are TGCGCCAGCAGTGAGGCTAGCGGGCTGAACACCGGGGAGCTGTTTTTT.

The chain links TRBV25-1 to TRBJ2-1, with D hard to call. V was trimmed by 5 bases and J by 12 bases, leaving 11 bases between them. Per germline, CDR1 MGHDK and CDR2 SYGVNS. The CDR3 covers 11 residues. The CDR3 DNA follows: TGTGCCAGCAGTCTTGACTGGGGGCAGTTCTTC. It translates to CASSLDWGQFF.